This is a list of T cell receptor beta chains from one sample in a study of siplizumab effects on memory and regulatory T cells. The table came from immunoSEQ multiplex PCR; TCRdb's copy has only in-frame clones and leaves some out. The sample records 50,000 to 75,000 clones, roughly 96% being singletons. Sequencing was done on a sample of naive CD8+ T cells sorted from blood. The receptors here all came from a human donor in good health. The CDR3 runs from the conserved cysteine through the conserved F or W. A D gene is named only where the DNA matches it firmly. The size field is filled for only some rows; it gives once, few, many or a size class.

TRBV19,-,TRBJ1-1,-,TGTGCCAGTAGTTATCCAGGAAAGAACACTGAAGCTTTCTTT,CASSYPGKNTEAFF
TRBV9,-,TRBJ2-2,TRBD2,TGTGCCAGCAGCAGCCGGACTAGCGGGGGGAACACCGGGGAGCTGTTTTTT,CASSSRTSGGNTGELFF
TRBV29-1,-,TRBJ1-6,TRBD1,TGCAGCGTTGAACGGGACAGCGACGGTGGTTCACCCCTCCACTTT,CSVERDSDGGSPLHF
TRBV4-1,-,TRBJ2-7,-,TGCGCCAGCAGCCCCGGGACAAACACCTACGAGCAGTACTTC,CASSPGTNTYEQYF
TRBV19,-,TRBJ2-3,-,TGTGCCAGTAGTATTTCCAACACAGATACGCAGTATTTT,CASSISNTDTQYF
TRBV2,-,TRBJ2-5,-,TGTGCCAGCAGTGACCAAGGGGGAGAGACCCAGTACTTC,CASSDQGGETQYF
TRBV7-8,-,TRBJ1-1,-,TGTGCCAGCAGCTTAGCGATCGACCGGAACACTGAAGCTTTCTTT,CASSLAIDRNTEAFF
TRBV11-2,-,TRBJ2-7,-,TGTGCCAGCAGCTTAGGAGGGTACAACTACGAGCAGTACTTC,CASSLGGYNYEQYF
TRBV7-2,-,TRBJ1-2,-,TGTGCCAGCAGTGAGGGCGCAGACTATGGCTACACCTTC,CASSEGADYGYTF
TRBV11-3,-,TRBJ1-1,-,TGTGCCAGCAGCCCGGCGGCAGGGGATGAAGCTTTCTTT,CASSPAAGDEAFF
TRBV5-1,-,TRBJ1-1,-,TGCGCCAGCAGCTCGGACAGTGCCTATGAAGCTTTCTTT,CASSSDSAYEAFF
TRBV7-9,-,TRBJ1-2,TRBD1,TGTGCCAGCAGCCCGACAGGGAGCTATGGCTACACCTTC,CASSPTGSYGYTF
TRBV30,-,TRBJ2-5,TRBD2,TGTGCCTGGAGTTGGGGGGGCCAAGAGACCCAGTACTTC,CAWSWGGQETQYF
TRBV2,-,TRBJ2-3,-,TGTGCCAGCAGAAGTCGGGATAGCAAAATCACAGATACGCAGTATTTT,CASRSRDSKITDTQYF
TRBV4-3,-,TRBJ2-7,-,TGCGCCAGCAGCCAAGTTATAGATTGGGGTTCCTACGAGCAGTACTTC,CASSQVIDWGSYEQYF
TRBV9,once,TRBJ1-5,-,TGTGCCAGCAGCGTTTTCGGGGAAGAGGGACAGCCCCAGCATTTT,CASSVFGEEGQPQHF
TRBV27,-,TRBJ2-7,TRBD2,TGTGCCAGCAGTTCTAGCGGGGGGGTTAAGTACTTC,CASSSSGGVKYF
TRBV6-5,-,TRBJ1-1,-,TGTGCCAGCAGTTACTTGTCGATGAACACTGAAGCTTTCTTT,CASSYLSMNTEAFF
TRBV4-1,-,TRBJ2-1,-,TGCGCCAGCAGCCAAGAGGGGAACAGGGTTTGGGGCAATGAGCAGTTCTTC,CASSQEGNRVWGNEQFF
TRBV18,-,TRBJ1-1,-,TGTGCCAGCTCCCCCCCCGGGACAAGCGAAGCTTTCTTT,CASSPPGTSEAFF
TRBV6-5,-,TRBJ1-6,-,TGTGCCAGCAGTTACGGTCGTCCCAGCAGCTTTGTACCCCTCCACTTT,CASSYGRPSSFVPLHF
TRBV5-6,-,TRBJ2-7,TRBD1,TGTGCCAGCAGCCCCGGGACAGGTCCCTACGAGCAGTACTTC,CASSPGTGPYEQYF
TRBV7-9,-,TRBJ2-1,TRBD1,TGTGCCAGCCCTACCCCGGGGACAGGGTTCTACAATGAGCAGTTCTTC,CASPTPGTGFYNEQFF
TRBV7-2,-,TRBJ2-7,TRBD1,TGTGCCAGCAGCCCAGGCGAGCACAGGGGATACGAGCAGTACTTC,CASSPGEHRGYEQYF
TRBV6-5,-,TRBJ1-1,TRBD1,TGTGCCAGCAGTTACGGGGACAGGGGATCTGAAGCTTTCTTT,CASSYGDRGSEAFF
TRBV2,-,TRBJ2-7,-,TGTGCCAGCATCCAGGGGAATACCTACGAGCAGTACTTC,CASIQGNTYEQYF
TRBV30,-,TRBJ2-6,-,TGTGCCTGGAGTGTATTGACGAGGTCTGGGGCCAACGTCCTGACTTTC,CAWSVLTRSGANVLTF
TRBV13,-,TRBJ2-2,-,TGTGCCAGCAGCTCGGAGGGACAGAACACCGGGGAGCTGTTTTTT,CASSSEGQNTGELFF
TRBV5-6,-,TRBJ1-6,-,TGTGCCAGCAGCTTGGGGGGGGTAAGCTCACCCCTCCACTTT,CASSLGGVSSPLHF
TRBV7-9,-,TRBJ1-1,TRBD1,TGTGCCAGCAGCTTAGGGCAGGGGGTGGCTTTCTTT,CASSLGQGVAFF
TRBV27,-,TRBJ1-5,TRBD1,TGTGCCAGCAGTTCGACGTGGACAGGGAGAATGGAGCCCCAGCATTTT,CASSSTWTGRMEPQHF
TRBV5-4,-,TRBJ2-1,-,TGTGCCAGGGGGGACGGAGCCGGACCTCTGGAGCAGTTCTTC,CARGDGAGPLEQFF
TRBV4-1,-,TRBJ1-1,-,TGCGCCAGTAGGGTGGAGGGCGCAAGGGACACTGAAGCTTTCTTT,CASRVEGARDTEAFF
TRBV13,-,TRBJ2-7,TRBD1,TGTGCCAGCAGCTCAAGCGACCAGGGGGCATCACACGAGCAGTACTTC,CASSSSDQGASHEQYF
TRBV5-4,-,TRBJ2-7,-,TGTGCCAGCAGCCTACCCGAATCCTACGAGCAGTACTTC,CASSLPESYEQYF
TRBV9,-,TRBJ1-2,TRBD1,TGTGCCAGCAGCTACACCCAGGGGGCAGGTGACTACACCTTC,CASSYTQGAGDYTF
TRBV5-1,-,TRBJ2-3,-,TGCGCCAGCAGCTTGGCGGACGGTGACACAGATACGCAGTATTTT,CASSLADGDTDTQYF
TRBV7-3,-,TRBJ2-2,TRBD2,TGTGCCAGCAGCCCCGCTAGCGGGGGGACCAACACCGGGGAGCTGTTTTTT,CASSPASGGTNTGELFF
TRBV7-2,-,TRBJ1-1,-,TGTGCCAGCAGCTTAATTACCGACACTGAAGCTTTCTTT,CASSLITDTEAFF
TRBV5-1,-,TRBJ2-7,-,TGCGCCAGCAGCTTGGATGGTGGGGCCTACGAGCAGTACTTC,CASSLDGGAYEQYF
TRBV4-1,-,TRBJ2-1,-,TGCGCCAGCAGCCAAGAGACCAGGGCCCCGTACTCCTACAATGAGCAGTTCTTC,CASSQETRAPYSYNEQFF
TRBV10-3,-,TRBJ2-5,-,TGTGCCATCAGTGAGTCGACGATTAGCGCAGAGACCCAGTACTTC,CAISESTISAETQYF
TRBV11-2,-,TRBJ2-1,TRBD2,TGTGCCAGCAGCCTACTAGCGGGGGGGTACAATGAGCAGTTCTTC,CASSLLAGGYNEQFF
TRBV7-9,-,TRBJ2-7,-,TGTGCCAGCTCTTTGGACGAGAGCGAGCAGTACTTC,CASSLDESEQYF
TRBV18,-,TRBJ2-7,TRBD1,TGTGCCAGCTCACCCGAACAGGGGGGATTGTACGAGCAGTACTTC,CASSPEQGGLYEQYF
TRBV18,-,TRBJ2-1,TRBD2,TGTGCCAGCTCCCAATCGGGGGGTGCCCCCTACAATGAGCAGTTCTTC,CASSQSGGAPYNEQFF
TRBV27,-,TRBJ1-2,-,TGTGCCAGCAGTTTACGGGGGTTGGGGTATGGCTACACCTTC,CASSLRGLGYGYTF
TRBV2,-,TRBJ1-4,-,TGTGCCACCCACGGGGGGGCAGATGAAAAACTGTTTTTT,CATHGGADEKLFF
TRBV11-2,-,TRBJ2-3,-,TGTGCCAGCAGCTTAGGGCGCACAGATACGCAGTATTTT,CASSLGRTDTQYF
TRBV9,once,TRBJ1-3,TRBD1,TGTGCCAGCAGCCTCAAGGGGGCATCTGGAAACACCATATATTTT,CASSLKGASGNTIYF
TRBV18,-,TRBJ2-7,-,TGTGCCAGCTCACCAATAGGGACCTCCTACGAGCAGTACTTC,CASSPIGTSYEQYF
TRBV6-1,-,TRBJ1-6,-,TGTGCCAGCAGTGCTGTAGTTAGCTCCTATAATTCACCCCTCCACTTT,CASSAVVSSYNSPLHF
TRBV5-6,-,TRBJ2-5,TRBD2,TGTGCCAGCAGCATATCTAGCGGGGTACCTCAAGAGACCCAGTACTTC,CASSISSGVPQETQYF
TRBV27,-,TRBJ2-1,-,TGTGCCAGCAGTTTATCGTCCCCGGTCTCCTACAATGAGCAGTTCTTC,CASSLSSPVSYNEQFF
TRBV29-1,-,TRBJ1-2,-,TGCAGCGCCCTCGAGGGCTCCTATGGCTACACCTTC,CSALEGSYGYTF
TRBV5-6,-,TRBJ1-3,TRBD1,TGTGCCAGCAGCCGGGGACAGTTCTCTGGAAACACCATATATTTT,CASSRGQFSGNTIYF
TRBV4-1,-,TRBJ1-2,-,TGCGCCAGCAGCCAAGATCGGGGAGATGGCTACACCTTC,CASSQDRGDGYTF
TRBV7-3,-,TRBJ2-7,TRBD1,TGTGCCAGCAGCCAAGGACAGGGTAGCGAGCAGTACTTC,CASSQGQGSEQYF
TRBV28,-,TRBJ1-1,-,TGTGCCAGCAGTGAGGGGGGCGGGAACACTGAAGCTTTCTTT,CASSEGGGNTEAFF
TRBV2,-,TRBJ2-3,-,TGTGCCAGCAGAGAAGATCCCTTACTGACAGATACGCAGTATTTT,CASREDPLLTDTQYF